These T cell receptor beta chains were read from a single sample in a study of shared clonotypes between healthy human individuals. Assay: immunoSEQ multiplex PCR; the TCRdb copy retains only in-frame clones and omits some. The data hold about 820,000 clones, with about 92% observed a single time. The sequencing input was naive CD8+ T cells sorted from blood. These receptors all come from a young man in good health. Each CDR3 is given with its conserved first and last residue. Fields, in order: V gene, J gene, clone size, CDR3 protein. Rows give clone size only sometimes, using once, few, many, or a class for an expanded clone.

TRBV5-6	TRBJ2-2	NA	CASTINQRPSGELFF
TRBV28	TRBJ2-7	NA	CATTVVRGLAGTEQYF
TRBV5-6	TRBJ2-7	NA	CASSLGLDSYEQYF
TRBV7-9	TRBJ2-7	many	CASSSSIGVSYEQYF
TRBV4-1	TRBJ2-7	NA	CASSQDSYEQYF
TRBV27	TRBJ2-7	once	CASSLVGFGDYEQYF
TRBV4-1	TRBJ1-5	NA	CASSQGGAQQPQHF
TRBV4-1	TRBJ2-2	NA	CASSQDGMGAFTGELFF
TRBV2	TRBJ2-5	NA	CASFSRDRGETQYF
TRBV18	TRBJ2-3	NA	CASSDTDTQYF
TRBV16	TRBJ2-1	NA	CASSQSPSGGSDVEQFF
TRBV7-9	TRBJ2-1	NA	CASSLTSGNYNEQFF
TRBV4-1	TRBJ2-1	NA	CASSQEDGTAGGEQFF
TRBV7-8	TRBJ2-3	once	CASSELAQTSTDTQYF
TRBV27	TRBJ2-1	NA	CASSRTEYNEQFF
TRBV15	TRBJ2-7	NA	CATSLQEGAYEQYF
TRBV5-4	TRBJ2-1	NA	CASSLKANEQFF
TRBV19	TRBJ2-3	NA	CASSIVADTQYF
TRBV4-1	TRBJ2-7	NA	CASSQVSQGYEQYF
TRBV6-4	TRBJ2-1	many	CASSDTSGSYNEQFF
TRBV6-1	TRBJ2-3	NA	CASSGSEGPADTQYF
TRBV5-6	TRBJ2-2	NA	CASSSGGAGELFF